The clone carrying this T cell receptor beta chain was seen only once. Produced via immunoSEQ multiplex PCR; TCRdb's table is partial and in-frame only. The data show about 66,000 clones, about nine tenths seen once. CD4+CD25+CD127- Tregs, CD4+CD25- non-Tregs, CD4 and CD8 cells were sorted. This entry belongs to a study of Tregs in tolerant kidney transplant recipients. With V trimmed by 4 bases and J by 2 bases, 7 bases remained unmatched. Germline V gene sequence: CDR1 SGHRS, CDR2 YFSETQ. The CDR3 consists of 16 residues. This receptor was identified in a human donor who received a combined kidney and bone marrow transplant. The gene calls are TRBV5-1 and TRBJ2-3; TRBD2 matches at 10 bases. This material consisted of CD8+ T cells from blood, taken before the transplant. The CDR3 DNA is TGCGCCAGCAGCGGACCAGGACTAGCGGACACAGATACGCAGTATTTT. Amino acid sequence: CASSGPGLADTDTQYF.